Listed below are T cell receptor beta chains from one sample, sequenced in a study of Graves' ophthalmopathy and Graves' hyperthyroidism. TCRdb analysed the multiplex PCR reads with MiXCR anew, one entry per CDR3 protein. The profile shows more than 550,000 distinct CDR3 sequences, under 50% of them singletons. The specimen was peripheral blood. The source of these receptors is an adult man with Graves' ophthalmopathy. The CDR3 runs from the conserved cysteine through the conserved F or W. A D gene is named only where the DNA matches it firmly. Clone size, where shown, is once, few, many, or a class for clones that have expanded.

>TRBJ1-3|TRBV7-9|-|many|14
CASSFGRGGYTIYF
TGTGCCAGCAGCTTCGGACGAGGTGGTTACACCATATATTTT
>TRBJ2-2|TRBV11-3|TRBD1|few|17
CASSLADRVQNTGELFF
TGTGCCAGCAGCTTAGCAGACAGGGTTCAGAACACCGGGGAGCTGTTTTTT
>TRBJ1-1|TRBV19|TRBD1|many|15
CASSPMTGVNTEAFF
TGTGCCAGTAGTCCCATGACAGGGGTTAACACTGAAGCTTTCTTT
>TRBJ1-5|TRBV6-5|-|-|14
CASSYFGQGGPQHF
TGTGCCAGCAGTTATTTTGGTCAGGGCGGGCCCCAGCATTTT
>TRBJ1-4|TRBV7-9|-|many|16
CASSLGQGGFNEKLFF
TGTGCCAGCAGCTTAGGTCAGGGCGGATTTAATGAAAAACTGTTTTTT
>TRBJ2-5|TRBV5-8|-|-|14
CASSITGTPETQYF
TGTGCCAGCAGCATAACCGGGACACCAGAGACCCAGTACTTC
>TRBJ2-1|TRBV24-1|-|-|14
CATSNGGSYNEQFF
TGTGCCACCAGTAACGGCGGATCCTACAATGAGCAGTTCTTC
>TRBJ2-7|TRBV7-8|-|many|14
CASSLAPQSYEQYF
TGTGCCAGCAGCTTAGCGCCTCAGTCCTACGAGCAGTACTTC
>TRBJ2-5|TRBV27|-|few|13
CASTLGGIETQYF
TGTGCCAGCACCCTAGGAGGGATCGAGACCCAGTACTTC
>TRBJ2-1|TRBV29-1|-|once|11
CSVEVRRRQFF
TGCAGCGTTGAGGTCCGCCGGAGGCAGTTCTTC
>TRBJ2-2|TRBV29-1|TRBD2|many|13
CSVDREGTGELFF
TGCAGCGTTGACAGGGAGGGGACCGGGGAGCTGTTTTTT
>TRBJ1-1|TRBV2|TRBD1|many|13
CAIETGGGTEAFF
TGTGCCATCGAAACAGGGGGCGGCACTGAAGCTTTCTTT
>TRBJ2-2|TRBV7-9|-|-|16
CASSAWGDPEAGELFF
TGTGCCAGCAGCGCGTGGGGGGACCCAGAGGCCGGGGAGCTGTTTTTT
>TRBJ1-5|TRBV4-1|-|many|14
CASSQDPANQPQHF
TGCGCCAGCAGCCAAGATCCGGCGAATCAGCCCCAGCATTTT
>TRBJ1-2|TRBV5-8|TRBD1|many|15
CASSPRDRGHGGYTF
TGTGCCAGCAGCCCAAGGGACAGGGGGCATGGTGGCTACACCTTC
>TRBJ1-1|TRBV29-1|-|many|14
CSGARRRPNTEAFF
TGCAGCGGAGCCCGCCGGCGCCCGAACACTGAAGCTTTCTTT
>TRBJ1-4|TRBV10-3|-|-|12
CAISDGREKLFF
TGTGCCATCAGTGACGGGCGGGAAAAACTGTTTTTT
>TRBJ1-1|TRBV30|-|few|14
CAWTRGGENTEAFF
TGTGCCTGGACCCGTGGGGGGGAGAACACTGAAGCTTTCTTT
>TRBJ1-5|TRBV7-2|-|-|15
CASSLGVVGNQPQHF
TGTGCCAGCAGCTTAGGGGTGGTGGGCAATCAGCCCCAGCATTTT
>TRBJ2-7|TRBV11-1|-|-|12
CASSYPDREEYF
TGTGCCAGCAGTTACCCCGACAGGGAGGAGTACTTC
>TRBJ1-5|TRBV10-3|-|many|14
CAISDGGGNQPQHF
TGTGCCATCAGTGATGGAGGGGGCAATCAGCCCCAGCATTTT
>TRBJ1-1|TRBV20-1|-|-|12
CSARGTDIGAFF
TGCAGTGCTAGAGGGACGGACATAGGAGCTTTCTTT
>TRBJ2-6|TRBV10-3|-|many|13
CAIRTGGANVLTF
TGTGCCATCAGGACTGGTGGGGCCAACGTCCTGACTTTC
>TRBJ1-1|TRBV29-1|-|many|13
CSVEDLGGTEAFF
TGCAGCGTTGAAGATCTAGGAGGGACTGAAGCTTTCTTT
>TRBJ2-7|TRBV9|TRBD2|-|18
CASSPRGGTSGRGGEQYF
TGTGCCAGCAGCCCGCGCGGAGGGACTAGCGGGAGAGGTGGCGAGCAGTACTTC
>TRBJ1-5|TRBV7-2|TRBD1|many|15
CASSRTGQVNQPQHF
TGTGCCAGCAGCCGGACAGGCCAAGTCAATCAGCCCCAGCATTTT
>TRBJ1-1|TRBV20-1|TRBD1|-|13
CSANRDSETEAFF
TGCAGTGCTAACCGGGACAGTGAGACTGAAGCTTTCTTT
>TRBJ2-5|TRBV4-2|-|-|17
CASSQEIGQGAAETQYF
TGTGCCAGCAGCCAAGAAATTGGGCAGGGAGCGGCGGAGACCCAGTACTTC
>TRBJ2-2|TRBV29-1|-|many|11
CSVHYTGELFF
TGCAGCGTTCACTACACCGGGGAGCTGTTTTTT
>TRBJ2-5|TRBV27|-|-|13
CASSLGQTETQYF
TGTGCCAGCAGTTTGGGTCAGACCGAGACCCAGTACTTC
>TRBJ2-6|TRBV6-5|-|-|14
CAISESAGRNTEAF
TGTGCCATCAGTGAGTCGGCGGGGAGAAACACTGAAGCTTTC
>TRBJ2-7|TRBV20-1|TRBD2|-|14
CSPYASGGPYEQYF
TGCAGTCCTTACGCTAGCGGGGGCCCTTACGAGCAGTACTTC
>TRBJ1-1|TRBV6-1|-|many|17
CASSEQGNLGVNTEAFF
TGTGCCAGCAGTGAACAGGGAAATCTTGGGGTGAACACTGAAGCTTTCTTT
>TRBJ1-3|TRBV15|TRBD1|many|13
CATSNGQANTIYF
TGTGCCACCAGTAACGGACAGGCAAACACCATATATTTT
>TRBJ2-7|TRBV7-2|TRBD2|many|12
CASSRGAYEQYF
TGTGCCAGCAGTCGGGGGGCCTACGAGCAGTACTTC
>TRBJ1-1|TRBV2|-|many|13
CASSEGLGTEAFF
TGTGCCAGCAGTGAAGGGTTGGGCACTGAAGCTTTCTTT
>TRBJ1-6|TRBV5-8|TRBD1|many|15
CASSLVDRDNSPLHF
TGTGCCAGCAGCTTGGTCGACAGGGATAATTCACCCCTCCACTTT
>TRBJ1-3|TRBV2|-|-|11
CASRQTNTIYF
TGTGCCAGCAGACAGACGAACACCATATATTTT
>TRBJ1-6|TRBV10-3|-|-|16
CAISDGTGSDPSPLHF
TGTGCCATCAGTGATGGTACAGGGTCAGACCCTTCACCCCTCCACTTT
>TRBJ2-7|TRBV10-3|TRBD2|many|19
CAISSGLAGSIGGSYEQYF
TGTGCCATCAGTTCCGGACTAGCGGGAAGTATTGGGGGTTCCTACGAGCAGTACTTC
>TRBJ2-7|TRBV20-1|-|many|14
CSASSRGLPYEQYF
TGCAGTGCATCATCTCGGGGTCTCCCCTACGAGCAGTACTTC